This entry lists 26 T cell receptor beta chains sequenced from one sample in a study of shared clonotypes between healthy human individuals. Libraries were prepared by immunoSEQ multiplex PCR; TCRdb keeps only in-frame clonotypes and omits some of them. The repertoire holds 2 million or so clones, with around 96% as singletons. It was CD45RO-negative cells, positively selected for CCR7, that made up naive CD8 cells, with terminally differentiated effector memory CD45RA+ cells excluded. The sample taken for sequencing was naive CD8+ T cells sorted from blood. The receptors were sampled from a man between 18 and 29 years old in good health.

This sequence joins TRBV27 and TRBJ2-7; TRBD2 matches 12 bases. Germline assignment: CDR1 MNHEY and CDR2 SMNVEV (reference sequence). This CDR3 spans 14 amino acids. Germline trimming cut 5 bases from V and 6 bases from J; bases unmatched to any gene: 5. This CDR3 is CASSRRTSGIEQYF. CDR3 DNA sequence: TGTGCCAGCAGTCGACGGACTAGCGGGATCGAGCAGTACTTC.

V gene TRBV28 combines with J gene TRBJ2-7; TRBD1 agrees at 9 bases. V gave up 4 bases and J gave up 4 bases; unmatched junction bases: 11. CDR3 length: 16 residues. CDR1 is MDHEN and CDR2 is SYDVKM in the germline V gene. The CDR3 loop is CASSSQLRDRDYEQYF. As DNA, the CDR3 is TGTGCCAGCAGTTCCCAACTCCGGGACAGGGATTACGAGCAGTACTTC.

Here the CDR3 reads CASSQEVGAQGAYEQYF. In DNA, the CDR3 is TGCGCCAGCAGCCAAGAGGTAGGGGCCCAAGGCGCCTACGAGCAGTACTTC. This rearrangement joins TRBV4-1 to TRBJ2-7; the D gene is possibly TRBD1 (5 bases). CDR1 and CDR2 from the germline V gene are MGHRA and YSYEKL. V lost 0 bases, J lost 2 bases, and 17 bases lay in between. CDR3 length equals 17 residues.

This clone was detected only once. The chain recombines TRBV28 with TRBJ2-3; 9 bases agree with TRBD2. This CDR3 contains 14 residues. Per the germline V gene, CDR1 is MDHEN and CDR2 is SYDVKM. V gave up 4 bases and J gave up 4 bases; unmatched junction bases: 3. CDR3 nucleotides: TGTGCCAGCAGTTGGCGGGGGGGAGCAGATACGCAGTATTTT. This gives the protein CASSWRGGADTQYF.

The CDR3, as DNA: TGTGCCAGCAGTGATGAATACGAGCAGTACTTC. Encoded protein: CASSDEYEQYF. The rearrangement links TRBV25-1 to TRBJ2-7; D unresolved. The CDR3 spans 11 residues. V was trimmed by 3 bases and J by 4 bases, leaving 4 bases between them. CDR1 and CDR2 from the germline V gene are MGHDK and SYGVNS.

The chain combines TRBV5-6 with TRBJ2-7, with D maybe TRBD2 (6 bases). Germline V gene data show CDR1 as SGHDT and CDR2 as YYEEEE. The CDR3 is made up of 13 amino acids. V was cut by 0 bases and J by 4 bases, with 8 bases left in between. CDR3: CASSLDLAYEQYF. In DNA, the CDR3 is TGTGCCAGCAGCTTGGACCTAGCGTACGAGCAGTACTTC.

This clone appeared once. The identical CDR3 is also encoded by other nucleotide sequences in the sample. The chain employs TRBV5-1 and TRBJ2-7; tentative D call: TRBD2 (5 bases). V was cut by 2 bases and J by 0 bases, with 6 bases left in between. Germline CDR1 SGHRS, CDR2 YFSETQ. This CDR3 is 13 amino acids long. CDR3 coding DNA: TGCGCCAGCAGCTTCGGGGACTCCTACGAGCAGTACTTC. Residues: CASSFGDSYEQYF.

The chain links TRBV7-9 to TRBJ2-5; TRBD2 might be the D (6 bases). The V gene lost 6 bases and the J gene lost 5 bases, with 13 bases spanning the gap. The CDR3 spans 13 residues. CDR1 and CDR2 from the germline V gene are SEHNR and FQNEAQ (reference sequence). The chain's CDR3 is CASSPDSGETQYF. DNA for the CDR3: TGTGCCAGCAGTCCCGACAGCGGGGAGACCCAGTACTTC.

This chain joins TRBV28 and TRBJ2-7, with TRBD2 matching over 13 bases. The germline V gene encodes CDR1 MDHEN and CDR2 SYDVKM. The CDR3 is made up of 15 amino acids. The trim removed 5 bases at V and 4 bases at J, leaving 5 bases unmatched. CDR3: CASSHGLAGVYEQYF. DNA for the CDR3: TGTGCCAGCAGTCATGGACTAGCGGGAGTTTACGAGCAGTACTTC. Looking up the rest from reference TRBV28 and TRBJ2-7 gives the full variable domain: DVKVTQSSRYLVKRTGEKVFLECVQDMDHENMFWYRQDPGLGLRLIYFSYDVKMKEKGDIPEGYSVSREKKERFSLILESASTNQTSMYLCASSHGLAGVYEQYFGPGTRLTVT.

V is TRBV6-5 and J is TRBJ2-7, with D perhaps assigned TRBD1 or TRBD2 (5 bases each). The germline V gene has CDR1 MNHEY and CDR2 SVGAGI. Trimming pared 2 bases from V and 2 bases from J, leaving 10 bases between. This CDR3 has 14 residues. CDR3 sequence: CASSYGTLPYEQYF. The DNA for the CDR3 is TGTGCCAGCAGTTACGGGACCCTCCCCTACGAGCAGTACTTC.

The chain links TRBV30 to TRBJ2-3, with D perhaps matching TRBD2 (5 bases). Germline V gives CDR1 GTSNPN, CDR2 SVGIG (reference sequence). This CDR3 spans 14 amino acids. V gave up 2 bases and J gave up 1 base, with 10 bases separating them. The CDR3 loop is CAWSMDSGTDTQYF. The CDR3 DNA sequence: TGTGCCTGGAGTATGGATAGCGGCACAGATACGCAGTATTTT.

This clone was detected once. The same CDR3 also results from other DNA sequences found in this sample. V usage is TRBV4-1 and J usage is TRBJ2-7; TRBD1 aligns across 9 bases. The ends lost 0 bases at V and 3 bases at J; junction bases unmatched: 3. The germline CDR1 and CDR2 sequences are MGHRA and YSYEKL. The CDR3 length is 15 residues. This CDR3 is CASSQEGQGGYEQYF. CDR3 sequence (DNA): TGCGCCAGCAGCCAAGAGGGACAGGGTGGCTACGAGCAGTACTTC.

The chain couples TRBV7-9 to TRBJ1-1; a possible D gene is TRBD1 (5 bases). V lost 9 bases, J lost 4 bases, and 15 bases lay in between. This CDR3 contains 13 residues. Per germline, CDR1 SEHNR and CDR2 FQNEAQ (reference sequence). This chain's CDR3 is CASSGGLSTEAFF. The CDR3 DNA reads TGTGCCAGTAGCGGGGGGTTGAGCACTGAAGCTTTCTTT.

CDR3 residues: CASSSPITGSTEAFF. The CDR3 nucleotides read TGTGCCAGCAGTTCCCCGATAACAGGGTCCACTGAAGCTTTCTTT. The V gene is TRBV6-5, the J gene TRBJ1-1; a possible D gene is TRBD1 (6 bases). Germline CDR1 MNHEY, CDR2 SVGAGI. This CDR3 contains 15 residues. Trimming stripped 4 bases from V and 4 bases from J, with 16 bases between.

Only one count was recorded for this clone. CDR3 sequence: CASSYGGSIGELFF. CDR3 DNA sequence: TGTGCCAGCAGTTACGGTGGGAGTATCGGGGAGCTGTTTTTT. The chain recombines TRBV6-5 with TRBJ2-2; the D gene is possibly TRBD2 (5 bases). The CDR3 totals 14 residues. V dropped 2 bases and J dropped 7 bases, with 11 bases sitting between them. Germline CDR1 reads MNHEY; CDR2 reads SVGAGI.

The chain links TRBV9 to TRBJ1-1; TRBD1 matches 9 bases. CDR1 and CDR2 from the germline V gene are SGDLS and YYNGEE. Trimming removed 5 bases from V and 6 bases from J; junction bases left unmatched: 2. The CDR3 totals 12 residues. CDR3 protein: CASRGQGSEAFF. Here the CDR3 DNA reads TGTGCCAGCAGGGGACAGGGCTCTGAAGCTTTCTTT.

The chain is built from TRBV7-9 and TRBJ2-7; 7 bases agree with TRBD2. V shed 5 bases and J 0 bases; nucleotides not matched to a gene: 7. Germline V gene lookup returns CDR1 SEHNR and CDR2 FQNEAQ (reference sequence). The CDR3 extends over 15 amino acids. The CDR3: CASSPPGEGSYEQYF. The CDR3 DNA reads TGTGCCAGCAGCCCCCCCGGGGAGGGCTCCTACGAGCAGTACTTC.

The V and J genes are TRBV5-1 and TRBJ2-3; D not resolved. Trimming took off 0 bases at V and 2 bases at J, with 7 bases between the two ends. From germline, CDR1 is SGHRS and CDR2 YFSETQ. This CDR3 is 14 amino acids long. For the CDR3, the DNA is TGCGCCAGCAGCTTGGAATGGAACACAGATACGCAGTATTTT. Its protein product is CASSLEWNTDTQYF.

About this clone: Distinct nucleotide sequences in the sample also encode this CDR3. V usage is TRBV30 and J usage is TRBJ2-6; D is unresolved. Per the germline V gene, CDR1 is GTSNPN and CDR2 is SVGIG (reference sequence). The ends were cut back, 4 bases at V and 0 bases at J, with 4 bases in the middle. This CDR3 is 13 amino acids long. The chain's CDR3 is CAWTFSGANVLTF. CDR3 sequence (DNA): TGTGCCTGGACGTTCTCTGGGGCCAACGTCCTGACTTTC.

The CDR3 sequence: CASRDTTESSYEQYF. The DNA of the CDR3 is TGTGCCAGCAGGGACACGACAGAGAGCTCCTACGAGCAGTACTTC. The chain uses TRBV6-1 and TRBJ2-7; maybe TRBD1 (5 bases). This CDR3 spans 15 amino acids. Germline loops: CDR1 MNHNS, CDR2 SASEGT. The V and J ends lost 6 bases and 0 bases respectively, with 15 bases between them.

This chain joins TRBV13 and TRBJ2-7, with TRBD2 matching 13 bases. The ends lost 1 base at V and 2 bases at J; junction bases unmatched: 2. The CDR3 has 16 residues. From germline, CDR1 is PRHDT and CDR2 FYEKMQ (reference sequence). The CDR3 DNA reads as TGTGCCAGCAGCTTAGTTGGGACTAGCGGGGCCTACGAGCAGTACTTC. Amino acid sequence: CASSLVGTSGAYEQYF.

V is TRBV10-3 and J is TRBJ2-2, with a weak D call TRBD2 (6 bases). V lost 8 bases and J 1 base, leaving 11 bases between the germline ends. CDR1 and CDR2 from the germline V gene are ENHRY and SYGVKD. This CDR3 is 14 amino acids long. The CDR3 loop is CAIGGQENTGELFF. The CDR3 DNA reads TGTGCCATCGGAGGGCAGGAGAACACCGGGGAGCTGTTTTTT.

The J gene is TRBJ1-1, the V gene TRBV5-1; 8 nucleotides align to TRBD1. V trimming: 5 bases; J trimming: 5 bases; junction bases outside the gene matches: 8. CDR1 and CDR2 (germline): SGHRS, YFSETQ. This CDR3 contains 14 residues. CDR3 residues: CASSRSRGLTEAFF. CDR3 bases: TGCGCCAGCAGTCGGTCCAGGGGGCTGACTGAAGCTTTCTTT.

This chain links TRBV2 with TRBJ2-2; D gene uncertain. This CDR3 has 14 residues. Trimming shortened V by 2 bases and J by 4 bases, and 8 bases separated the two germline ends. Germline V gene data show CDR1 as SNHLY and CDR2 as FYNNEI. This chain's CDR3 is CASSESQATGELFF. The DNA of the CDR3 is TGTGCCAGCAGTGAATCCCAGGCCACCGGGGAGCTGTTTTTT.

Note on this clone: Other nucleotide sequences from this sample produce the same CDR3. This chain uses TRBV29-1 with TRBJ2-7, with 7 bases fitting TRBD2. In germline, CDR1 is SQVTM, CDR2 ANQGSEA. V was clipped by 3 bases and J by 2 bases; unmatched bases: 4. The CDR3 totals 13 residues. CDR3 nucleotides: TGCAGCGTTGAGGGAGGGGCGACCTACGAGCAGTACTTC. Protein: CSVEGGATYEQYF.

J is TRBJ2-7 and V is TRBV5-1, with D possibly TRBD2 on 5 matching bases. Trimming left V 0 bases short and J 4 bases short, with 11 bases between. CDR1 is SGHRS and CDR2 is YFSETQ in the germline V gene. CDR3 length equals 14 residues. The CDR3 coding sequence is TGCGCCAGCAGCTTGGATGGGAGTATGTACGAGCAGTACTTC. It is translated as CASSLDGSMYEQYF. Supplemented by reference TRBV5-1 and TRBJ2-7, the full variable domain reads KAGVTQTPRYLIKTRGQQVTLSCSPISGHRSVSWYQQTPGQGLQFLFEYFSETQRNKGNFPGRFSGRQFSNSRSEMNVSTLELGDSALYLCASSLDGSMYEQYFGPGTRLTVT.